Sequencing of this T cell receptor beta chain was carried out in a study of T cells in Graves' hyperthyroidism and ophthalmopathy (dated by TCRdb to between 2018 and 2021). As for the study more broadly: Peripheral blood was sampled at the time of initial diagnosis, prior to any treatment. TCR V-J signatures able to tell the groups apart were searched for in a discovery cohort of around 95 patients, of whom approximately 40 had Graves' ophthalmopathy and about 60 had stable Graves' hyperthyroidism. Whether ophthalmopathy could be predicted prospectively was tested in an independent validation cohort made up of roughly 19 hyperthyroidism patients plus 17 patients who later progressed to ophthalmopathy. The approximately 90 discovery patients were divided at random into training and test sets in a 7:3 ratio. Thyroid tissue and blood T-cell repertoires from roughly six Graves' hyperthyroidism patients were also compared in the study. Once sampling was done, hyperthyroidism patients were given methimazole at a starting dose of 30 mg daily, whereas ophthalmopathy patients were given high-dose intravenous methylprednisolone. The paper describes TCR Vbeta CDR3 sequencing of 135 peripheral blood samples, made up of about 41 ophthalmopathy patients, over 70 hyperthyroidism patients and 17 progressor patients. Overall study results and their limits: In validation, the model predicted progression to ophthalmopathy a median of approximately 6.3 months before onset, with over 60% sensitivity and roughly 79% specificity. Sample size was not statistically predetermined, and investigators were not blinded to group allocation. Most expanded thyroid clonotypes (frequency above 0.001) were also detected in blood, suggesting blood repertoires may reflect thyroid immune responses. Ophthalmopathy was separated from stable hyperthyroidism by a 13 V-J signature model, with about 88% sensitivity and about 81% specificity obtained in cross-validation and 80%/75% obtained in testing.

Hyperthyroidism patients were aged 18 to 65 years and newly diagnosed, with disease duration of less than 2 months. The study excluded patients with uncontrolled infections, other autoimmune diseases, pregnancy or lactation. Diagnoses were based on clinical symptoms, serum thyroxine and TRAb, thyroid ultrasound and orbital computed tomography. Blood from progressor patients was collected at the time of first diagnosis with hyperthyroidism, before any ophthalmopathy symptoms had appeared. PBMCs were isolated from 10 ml of fresh peripheral blood by Ficoll-Paque density gradient centrifugation. Progressor patients were initially diagnosed with Graves' hyperthyroidism and developed ophthalmopathy during follow-up. Total RNA was extracted using Trizol reagent, and RNA quality was assessed on an Agilent 2100 Bioanalyzer. The TCR beta CDR3 regions were amplified from the RNA transcripts. The TCR CDR3 was subjected to a first round of RT-PCR using the HTBI primer set and the Qiagen OneStep RT-PCR kit. The libraries were constructed in a second round of multiplex PCR and then size-selected and purified. Libraries were sequenced paired-end with 100 bp reads on an Illumina HiSeq2000. Concerning the study's data processing: SOAPnuke was used to process the raw data, throwing out any read that contained adapters or uncalled bases, had a mean Phred below 15, or lacked an exact constant-primer or identifier match. High-quality paired reads were merged with COPE v1.2.5, and unique nucleotide sequences were defined as clonotypes. MiTCR v1.1 was used to align clonotypes to the IMGT TRBV, TRBD and TRBJ reference segments. Only V-J combinations with frequency above 0.0001, covering 99.2% of repertoires, were analysed. A TCS score was defined as the ratio of F50 (clonal expansion) to E x V (chaos), with BLOSUM62-based TCRdist applied between CDR3 peptides within each V-J. Welch's t-statistics and random forest reduced around 550 V-J features to around 14, which were used in a naive Bayes classifier (R e1071). TCRdb ran its own pipeline on the public reads, namely fastp trimming at Q25 and MiXCR clone calling, and kept in-frame beta chains. Each CDR3 protein appears once, grouped with its most common genes and DNA. TCRdb, not the authors, supplied the V and J calls. The sample yields a few hundred thousand distinct CDR3 sequences; around 14% were counted once. The biggest ten clones account for roughly 6.2% of the sample.

This clonotype was seen many times. Its recognized antigen is unknown. One base away there is no much larger clone; base qualities are not given. Including cysteine and phenylalanine, the CDR3 has 15 amino acids. The only DNA kept is the CDR3, 45 bases in frame from the first base. The CDR1 and CDR2 encoded by the germline V gene are MNHNS and SASEGT. The trim is 1 base for V and 2 bases for J, with a gap of 11 bases between the germline ends. The sequence was collected from a woman aged 25 to 39 with Graves' hyperthyroidism that later progressed to Graves' ophthalmopathy. Sample: blood. This chain is built from TRBV6-1 and TRBJ1-2, with TRBD1 as a weak D call on 5 bases. The CDR3 amino acid sequence is: CASSEVATANYGYTF. The nucleotides are TGTGCCAGCAGTGAAGTCGCGACAGCAAACTATGGCTACACCTTC.